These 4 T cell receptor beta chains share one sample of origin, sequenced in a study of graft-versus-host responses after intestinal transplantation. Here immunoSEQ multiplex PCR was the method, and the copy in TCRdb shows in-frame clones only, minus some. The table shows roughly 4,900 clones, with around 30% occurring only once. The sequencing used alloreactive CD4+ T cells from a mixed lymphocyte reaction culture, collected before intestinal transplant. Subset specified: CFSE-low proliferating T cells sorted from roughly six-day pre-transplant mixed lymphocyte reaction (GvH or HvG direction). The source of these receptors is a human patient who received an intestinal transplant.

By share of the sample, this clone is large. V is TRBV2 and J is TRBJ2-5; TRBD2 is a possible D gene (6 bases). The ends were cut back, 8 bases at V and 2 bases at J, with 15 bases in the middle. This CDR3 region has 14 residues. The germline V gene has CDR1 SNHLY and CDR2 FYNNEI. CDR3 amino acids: CASSRGMRQETQYF. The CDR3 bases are TGTGCCAGCTCGCGGGGTATGAGGCAAGAGACCCAGTACTTC. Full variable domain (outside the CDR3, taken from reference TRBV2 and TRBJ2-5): EPEVTQTPSHQVTQMGQEVILRCVPISNHLYFYWYRQILGQKVEFLVSFYNNEISEKSEIFDDQFSVERPDGSNFTLKIRSTKLEDSAMYFCASSRGMRQETQYFGPGTRLLVL.

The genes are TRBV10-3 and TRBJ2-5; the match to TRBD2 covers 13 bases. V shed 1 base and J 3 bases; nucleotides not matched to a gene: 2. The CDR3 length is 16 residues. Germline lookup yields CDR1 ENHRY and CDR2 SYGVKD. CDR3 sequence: CAISEWTSGGKETQYF. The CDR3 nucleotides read TGTGCCATCAGTGAGTGGACTAGCGGGGGTAAAGAGACCCAGTACTTC.

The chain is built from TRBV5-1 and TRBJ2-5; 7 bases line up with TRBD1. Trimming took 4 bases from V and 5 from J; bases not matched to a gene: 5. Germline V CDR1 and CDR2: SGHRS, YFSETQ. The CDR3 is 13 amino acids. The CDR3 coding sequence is TGCGCCAGCAGCGCAGGGGGAGAGGAGACCCAGTACTTC. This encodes CASSAGGEETQYF. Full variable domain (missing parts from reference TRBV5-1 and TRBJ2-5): KAGVTQTPRYLIKTRGQQVTLSCSPISGHRSVSWYQQTPGQGLQFLFEYFSETQRNKGNFPGRFSGRQFSNSRSEMNVSTLELGDSALYLCASSAGGEETQYFGPGTRLLVL.

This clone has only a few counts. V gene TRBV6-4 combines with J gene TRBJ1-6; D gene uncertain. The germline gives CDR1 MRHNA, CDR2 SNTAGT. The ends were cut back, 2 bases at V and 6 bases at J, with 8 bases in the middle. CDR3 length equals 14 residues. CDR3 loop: CASSDEGFNSPLHF. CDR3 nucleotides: TGTGCCAGCAGTGACGAGGGTTTTAATTCACCCCTCCACTTT.